The 8 T cell receptor beta chains below all came from one sample that was sequenced in a study of T cells after yellow fever vaccination. TCRdb analysed the 5' RACE reads with MiXCR anew, one entry per CDR3 protein. The table includes roughly 400,000 distinct CDR3 sequences, around a sixth detected once. The specimen was PBMCs, collected before the yellow fever booster vaccination. The receptors originated from a young man who received the YFV17D yellow fever vaccine.

The chain carries TRBV4-3 and TRBJ1-1, with D unresolved. The germline V gene encodes CDR1 LGHNA and CDR2 YSLEER. V was clipped by 0 bases and J by 3 bases, with 11 bases between them. The CDR3 is made up of 15 amino acids. Here the CDR3 DNA reads TGCGCCAGCAGCCAAGATCGGTCGCGTGACACTGAAGCTTTCTTT. It specifies CASSQDRSRDTEAFF.

CDR3 in DNA: TGTGCCACCAGCAGAACAGGGCTAGGGAACACTGAAGCTTTCTTT. This sequence encodes CATSRTGLGNTEAFF. The chain combines TRBV15 with TRBJ1-1, with D possibly TRBD1 on 6 matching bases. Germline assignment: CDR1 LNHNV and CDR2 YYDKDF (reference sequence). V was clipped by 2 bases and J by 1 base, with 11 bases between them. The CDR3 spans 15 residues.

This clonotype appeared a few times. The genes are TRBV7-2 and TRBJ2-3; no definite D call. CDR1 SGHTA and CDR2 FQGNSA come from the germline V gene. This CDR3 region has 14 residues. Trimming stripped 2 bases from V and 8 bases from J, with 14 bases between. The CDR3: CASSLIKGIGTQYF. The DNA of the CDR3 is TGTGCCAGCAGCTTAATCAAGGGAATCGGTACGCAGTATTTT. Variable domain in full (rest from reference TRBV7-2 and TRBJ2-3): GAGVSQSPSNKVTEKGKDVELRCDPISGHTALYWYRQSLGQGLEFLIYFQGNSAPDKSGLPSDRFSAERTGGSVSTLTIQRTQQEDSAVYLCASSLIKGIGTQYFGPGTRLTVL.

The CDR3 coding sequence is TGCAGTGCTAGGGACGGTCGGAACTATGGCTACACCTTC. Amino acids: CSARDGRNYGYTF. The chain combines TRBV20-1 with TRBJ1-2; D ambiguous. With 3 bases removed from V and 2 bases from J, the gap between germline ends came to 10 bases. CDR1 and CDR2 (germline): DFQATT, SNEGSKA (reference sequence). The CDR3 totals 13 residues.

V and J are TRBV29-1 and TRBJ2-1, with 10 positions matching TRBD2. Germline assignment: CDR1 SQVTM and CDR2 ANQGSEA. The CDR3 loop spans 15 amino acids. Germline trimming cut 3 bases from V and 5 bases from J; bases unmatched to any gene: 7. The CDR3 coding sequence is TGCAGCGTTGATGGCTTAGCGGGGGGAGACAATGAGCAGTTCTTC. Residues: CSVDGLAGGDNEQFF.

This sequence joins TRBV12-3 or TRBV12-4 and TRBJ1-1, with a weak D call TRBD1 (5 bases). The V end was cut by 7 bases, the J end by 6 bases, with 21 bases between. The CDR3 loop spans 15 amino acids. The CDR3 region has the DNA TGTGCCAGCACCCTAGAAGGCGGCACAGGATCTGAAGCTTTCTTT. Encoded protein: CASTLEGGTGSEAFF.

The table lists this clonotype with a few counts. The V and J genes are TRBV20-1 and TRBJ2-1; tentatively, D is TRBD2 (5 bases). V shed 0 bases and J shed 8 bases, with 14 bases lying between them. The CDR3 consists of 14 residues. CDR1 is DFQATT and CDR2 is SNEGSKA in the germline V gene (reference sequence). The CDR3 sequence is CSARDPGRGYEQFF. Here the CDR3 DNA reads TGCAGTGCTAGAGATCCGGGGAGAGGCTATGAGCAGTTCTTC.

This clonotype has just a few counts. The chain recombines TRBV19 with TRBJ2-1; D unresolved. The CDR3 sequence is 13 residues long. The ends were cut back, 5 bases at V and 4 bases at J, with 9 bases in the middle. Germline CDR1 reads LNHDA; CDR2 reads SQIVND (reference sequence). The CDR3 sequence: CASSWAVYNEQFF. The CDR3, as DNA: TGTGCCAGTAGTTGGGCAGTTTACAATGAGCAGTTCTTC.